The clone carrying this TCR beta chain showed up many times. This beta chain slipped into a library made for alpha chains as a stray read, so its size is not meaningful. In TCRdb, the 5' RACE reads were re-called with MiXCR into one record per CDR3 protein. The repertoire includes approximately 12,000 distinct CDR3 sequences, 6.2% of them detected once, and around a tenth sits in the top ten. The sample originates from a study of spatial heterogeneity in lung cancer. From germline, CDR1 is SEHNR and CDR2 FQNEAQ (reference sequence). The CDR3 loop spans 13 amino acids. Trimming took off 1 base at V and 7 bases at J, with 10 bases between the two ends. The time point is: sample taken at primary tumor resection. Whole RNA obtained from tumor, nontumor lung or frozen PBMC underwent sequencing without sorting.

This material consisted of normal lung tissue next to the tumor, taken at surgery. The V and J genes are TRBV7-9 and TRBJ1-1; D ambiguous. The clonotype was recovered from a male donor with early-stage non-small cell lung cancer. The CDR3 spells CASSLGVGSEAFF. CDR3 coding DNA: TGTGCCAGCAGCTTAGGAGTAGGCAGTGAAGCTTTCTTT.